The rows below give T cell receptor beta chains drawn from one sample of a study of PD-1 blockade in classical Hodgkin lymphoma. Here immunoSEQ multiplex PCR was the method, and the copy in TCRdb shows in-frame clones only, minus some. The table includes 50,000 or so clones, about 90% detected once. The sequenced sample was peripheral blood mononuclear cells (PBMCs), obtained before the fourth cycle of nivolumab. Receptors originate from a human donor with classical Hodgkin lymphoma. CDR3s include the opening cysteine and the closing phenylalanine or tryptophan. A D gene is named only where the DNA matches it firmly. The size entry is marked missing in some rows and otherwise reads once, few, many or a size class.

>NA|TRBV21-1|once|20|TRBJ1-4
CASSKAEIRDRGRRNEKLFF
TGTGCCAGCAGCAAAGCTGAGATCCGGGACAGGGGGCGACGGAATGAAAAACTGTTTTTT
>NA|TRBV9|NA|14|TRBJ2-5
CASSVESTQETQYF
TGTGCCAGCAGCGTAGAGTCTACACAAGAGACCCAGTACTTC
>NA|TRBV7-3|NA|13|TRBJ1-1
CASSLNPVTEAFF
TGTGCCAGCAGCTTAAATCCGGTCACTGAAGCTTTCTTT
>TRBD2|TRBV29-1|NA|13|TRBJ2-3
CSVNSGSADTQYF
TGCAGCGTTAATAGCGGGAGCGCAGATACGCAGTATTTT
>NA|TRBV28|NA|15|TRBJ1-1
CASSPQGAGNTEAFF
TGTGCCAGCAGTCCCCAGGGCGCGGGAAACACTGAAGCTTTCTTT
>NA|TRBV7-3|few|13|TRBJ2-5
CASSLYAQETQYF
TGTGCCAGCAGCTTATATGCTCAAGAGACCCAGTACTTC
>NA|TRBV30|NA|11|TRBJ2-1
CAWYRGTEQFF
TGTGCCTGGTACCGGGGGACCGAGCAGTTCTTC
>NA|TRBV29-1|NA|13|TRBJ1-2
CSVAPGSNYGYTF
TGCAGCGTTGCCCCTGGATCTAACTATGGCTACACCTTC
>NA|TRBV7-2|NA|13|TRBJ1-3
CASSEVWGNTIYF
TGTGCCAGCAGCGAAGTGTGGGGAAACACCATATATTTT
>TRBD2|TRBV30|NA|16|TRBJ2-1
CAWSVMAGGTYNEQFF
TGTGCCTGGAGTGTTATGGCGGGAGGGACTTACAATGAGCAGTTCTTC
>NA|TRBV4-2|NA|16|TRBJ1-1
CASSQDHGQGTTEAFF
TGTGCCAGCAGCCAAGATCACGGGCAGGGGACCACTGAAGCTTTCTTT
>NA|TRBV15|NA|11|TRBJ2-1
CATMGSLGQFF
TGTGCCACCATGGGATCTTTGGGGCAGTTCTTC
>NA|TRBV19|NA|11|TRBJ2-1
CASSIQGRQFF
TGTGCCAGTAGTATACAGGGTAGGCAGTTCTTC
>TRBD1|TRBV19|NA|16|TRBJ2-7
CASLQGPRGRYYEQYF
TGTGCCAGTTTACAGGGGCCGAGGGGTCGTTACTACGAGCAGTACTTC
>TRBD2|TRBV28|few|17|TRBJ2-1
CASSLGGEGTRYNEQFF
TGTGCCAGCAGTTTAGGAGGGGAGGGTACGAGATACAATGAGCAGTTCTTC
>TRBD1|TRBV11-3|NA|14|TRBJ2-7
CASSGRQGVHEQYF
TGTGCCAGCAGCGGGCGACAGGGAGTCCACGAGCAGTACTTC
>TRBD2|TRBV29-1|NA|13|TRBJ2-7
CSAKRDSSYEQYF
TGCAGCGCTAAGCGGGATTCTTCCTACGAGCAGTACTTC
>NA|TRBV5-1|NA|15|TRBJ1-1
CASSSYDSMNTEAFF
TGCGCCAGCAGCTCATATGACAGTATGAACACTGAAGCTTTCTTT
>NA|TRBV4-2|NA|17|TRBJ2-1
CASSQEGSFGGYNEQFF
TGTGCCAGCAGCCAAGAAGGGTCATTCGGCGGCTACAATGAGCAGTTCTTC
>NA|TRBV27|NA|18|TRBJ2-5
CASSFSNTRIGPQETQYF
TGTGCCAGCAGTTTCTCAAACACCCGAATTGGTCCTCAAGAGACCCAGTACTTC
>TRBD2|TRBV5-4|NA|15|TRBJ2-5
CASSPSVGRGETQYF
TGTGCCAGCAGCCCATCGGTCGGGAGGGGTGAGACCCAGTACTTC
>TRBD1|TRBV5-4|NA|15|TRBJ2-7
CASSLADRGSYEQYF
TGTGCCAGCAGCTTGGCCGACAGGGGATCGTACGAGCAGTACTTC
>NA|TRBV15|NA|13|TRBJ2-1
CATSIGLDHEQFF
TGTGCCACCAGCATCGGACTCGACCATGAGCAGTTCTTC
>TRBD2|TRBV9|NA|16|TRBJ2-1
CASSAVNRLREDEQFF
TGTGCCAGCAGCGCTGTTAATCGCTTGCGGGAGGATGAGCAGTTCTTC
>NA|TRBV5-4|NA|13|TRBJ1-2
CAIDWRGGYGYTF
TGTGCCATCGATTGGCGGGGGGGCTATGGCTACACCTTC
>TRBD2|TRBV9|once|17|TRBJ2-5
CASSVGLARLHQETQYF
TGTGCCAGCAGCGTGGGACTAGCGAGACTTCACCAAGAGACCCAGTACTTC
>NA|TRBV6-5|NA|13|TRBJ1-1
CASSYSVNTEAFF
TGTGCCAGCAGTTACTCAGTGAACACTGAAGCTTTCTTT
>NA|TRBV28|NA|12|TRBJ1-2
CASSLFLGGYTF
TGTGCCAGCAGTTTGTTTCTGGGAGGCTACACCTTC
>NA|TRBV7-9|NA|12|TRBJ2-1
CASSLSFNEQFF
TGTGCCAGCAGCTTATCCTTCAATGAGCAGTTCTTC
>NA|TRBV6-5|NA|14|TRBJ2-7
CASRKSVGIYEQYF
TGTGCCAGCAGGAAGTCTGTAGGGATTTACGAGCAGTACTTC
>NA|TRBV30|NA|13|TRBJ2-2
CAWRYRGAGELFF
TGTGCCTGGAGATATAGGGGTGCCGGGGAGCTGTTTTTT
>TRBD2|TRBV5-1|NA|19|TRBJ2-2
CASSLPRTSGIRDTGELFF
TGCGCCAGCAGCTTACCACGGACTAGCGGGATTAGGGATACCGGGGAGCTGTTTTTT
>TRBD1|TRBV4-1|few|16|TRBJ1-5
CASSQDGTGTYQPQHF
TGCGCCAGCAGCCAAGATGGGACAGGGACTTATCAGCCCCAGCATTTT
>NA|TRBV18|NA|18|TRBJ2-3
CASSPILTQTTEVDTQYF
TGTGCCAGCTCACCTATTCTCACACAGACAACGGAGGTGGATACGCAGTATTTT
>NA|TRBV20-1|NA|10|TRBJ2-1
CSARFNEQFF
TGCAGTGCTAGATTCAATGAGCAGTTCTTC
>NA|TRBV6-1|few|14|TRBJ2-7
CASSNKGGLYEQYF
TGTGCCAGCAGTAATAAGGGAGGCCTCTACGAGCAGTACTTC
>NA|TRBV5-4|NA|12|TRBJ2-1
CASSLPAREQFF
TGTGCCAGCAGCTTGCCTGCTAGAGAGCAGTTCTTC
>NA|TRBV19|NA|13|TRBJ1-1
CASSKGGWTEAFF
TGTGCCAGTAGTAAAGGGGGGTGGACTGAAGCTTTCTTT